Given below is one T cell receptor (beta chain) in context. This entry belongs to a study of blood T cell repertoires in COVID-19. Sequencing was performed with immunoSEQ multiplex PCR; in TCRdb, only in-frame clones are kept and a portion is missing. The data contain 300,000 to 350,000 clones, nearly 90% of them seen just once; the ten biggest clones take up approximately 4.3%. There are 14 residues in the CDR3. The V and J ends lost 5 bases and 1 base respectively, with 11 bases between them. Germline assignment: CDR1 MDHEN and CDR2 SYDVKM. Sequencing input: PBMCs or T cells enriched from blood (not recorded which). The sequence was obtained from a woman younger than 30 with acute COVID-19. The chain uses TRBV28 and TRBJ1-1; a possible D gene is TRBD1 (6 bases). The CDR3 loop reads CASSTGQSNTEAFF. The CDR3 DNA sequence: TGTGCCAGCAGTACAGGACAGTCGAACACTGAAGCTTTCTTT.